The source of this TCR beta chain is a study of radiation and T cells in renal cell carcinoma. V dropped 4 bases and J dropped 4 bases, with 11 bases sitting between them. CDR3 length: 13 residues. CDR1 and CDR2 (germline): SQVTM, ANQGSEA. Of note for this clone: Its antigen is unidentified.

Generated by immunoSEQ multiplex PCR, the TCRdb table keeps only in-frame clones and is missing some. The sample lists some 150,000 clones, 75% to 90% occurring once. Time point denoted: blood 4 weeks post-SBRT, at nephrectomy. Treatment indicated: 15 Gy SBRT to primary tumor, nephrectomy 4 weeks later. Nephrectomy followed 15 Gy stereotactic body radiation by 4 weeks. After SBRT, blood was collected at 2 and 4 weeks, plus baseline. Points from the study as a whole: From baseline, blood top tumor clonotypes peaked at 2 weeks post-radiation.

This material consisted of blood, taken from a patient whose treatment included radiotherapy and nephrectomy. This clonotype originated in a woman in her forties or fifties with renal cell carcinoma. The chain combines TRBV29-1 with TRBJ1-5; D possibly corresponds to TRBD1 (5 bases). The CDR3 is CSVASGFNQPQHF. The CDR3 nucleotides are TGCAGCGTTGCATCAGGGTTTAATCAGCCCCAGCATTTT.